One sample yielded the 24 T cell receptor beta chains listed below, sequenced in a study of shared clonotypes between healthy human individuals. The repertoire was sequenced with immunoSEQ multiplex PCR; TCRdb's copy has only in-frame clones and lacks some. The sample carries millions of clones, approximately 94% recorded once. Naive CD8 populations comprised CD45RO-negative cells positively selected for CCR7, excluding terminally differentiated effector memory CD45RA+ cells. Sequencing was performed on naive CD8+ T cells sorted from blood. These receptors were obtained from a man aged 18 to 29 in good health.

This clone was seen a single time. DNA of the CDR3: TGTGCCCCGGGAGGCCGACCGAACACCGGGGAGCTGTTTTTT. Encoded protein: CAPGGRPNTGELFF. This rearrangement joins TRBV27 to TRBJ2-2; 7 nucleotides align to TRBD2. The CDR3 runs to 14 residues. With V trimmed by 11 bases and J by 0 bases, 6 bases remained unmatched. The germline gives CDR1 MNHEY, CDR2 SMNVEV (reference sequence).

In this sample, this clone turned up once. The chain employs TRBV6-6 and TRBJ1-1; a weak D match, TRBD1 (5 bases). The CDR3 covers 13 residues. V dropped 9 bases and J dropped 3 bases, with 14 bases sitting between them. Germline values: CDR1 MNHNY, CDR2 SVGAGI (reference sequence). The CDR3 DNA reads TGTGCCAGTTTTCAGGGTGGGGACACTGAAGCTTTCTTT. Protein: CASFQGGDTEAFF.

Concerning this clone: This same CDR3 is encoded by further DNA sequences in the sample. The chain joins TRBV13 to TRBJ1-1; D is unresolved. Between the trimmed V and J ends, which lost 0 bases and 8 bases, there was a span of 10 bases. The CDR3 consists of 13 residues. CDR1 and CDR2 from the germline V gene are PRHDT and FYEKMQ (reference sequence). The CDR3 bases are TGTGCCAGCAGCTTAGGGACGAGGACCGAAGCTTTCTTT. Translated: CASSLGTRTEAFF.

This chain connects TRBV4-1 to TRBJ1-1; D possibly corresponds to TRBD1 (6 bases). CDR3 length equals 18 residues. Per the germline V gene, CDR1 is MGHRA and CDR2 is YSYEKL. V dropped 2 bases and J dropped 0 bases, with 19 bases sitting between them. The CDR3 DNA follows: TGCGCCAGCAGCCAAATTACAGGGTTGGTTCAGATGAACACTGAAGCTTTCTTT. It specifies CASSQITGLVQMNTEAFF.

Concerning this clone itself: The same CDR3 arises from other DNA sequences in this sample as well. The CDR3 DNA reads as TGTGCCAGCAGCTTTTTGGGGGAGCAGTACTTC. It translates to CASSFLGEQYF. The V gene is TRBV11-2, the J gene TRBJ2-7; D is uncertain. The germline CDR1 and CDR2 sequences are SGHAT and FQNNGV. The V end was cut by 3 bases, the J end by 7 bases, with 7 bases between. The CDR3 sequence is 11 residues long.

The chain recombines TRBV10-3 with TRBJ2-6; 7 bases are a match to TRBD1. CDR1 is ENHRY, CDR2 SYGVKD, per germline. The CDR3 loop spans 20 amino acids. V shed 2 bases, J shed 4 bases, and the junction held 17 bases outside the gene matches. This CDR3 is CAISEGGDRDIFSGANVLTF. The CDR3 DNA sequence: TGTGCCATCAGTGAGGGGGGAGACAGGGATATATTTTCCGGGGCCAACGTCCTGACTTTC.

The genes are TRBV27 and TRBJ2-7; D possibly corresponds to TRBD1 (5 bases). Germline V gene lookup returns CDR1 MNHEY and CDR2 SMNVEV (reference sequence). Trimming removed 5 bases at V and 2 bases at J, with 19 bases between. The length of the CDR3 is 16 residues. CDR3 nucleotide sequence: TGTGCCAGCAGTCCTATCGGACCCAGGGCGACCTACGAGCAGTACTTC. This encodes CASSPIGPRATYEQYF.

The V gene is TRBV7-2, the J gene TRBJ2-2, with D hard to call. The germline V gene encodes CDR1 SGHTA and CDR2 FQGNSA. V lost 2 bases and J 13 bases, leaving 11 bases between the germline ends. The CDR3 loop spans 12 amino acids. For the CDR3, the DNA is TGTGCCAGCAGCTTAAGTCCGGGTGGGCTGTTTTTT. Its protein product is CASSLSPGGLFF.

The gene calls are TRBV7-9 and TRBJ1-1; 7 bases fit TRBD1. The CDR3 covers 14 residues. Germline lookup yields CDR1 SEHNR and CDR2 FQNEAQ (reference sequence). Trimming at V came to 5 bases and at J to 1 base, leaving 4 bases not matched to a gene. The CDR3 spells CASSPTGRNTEAFF. CDR3 DNA: TGTGCCAGCAGCCCGACAGGGCGGAACACTGAAGCTTTCTTT.

V is TRBV25-1 and J is TRBJ1-4, with D possibly TRBD1 on 5 matching bases. V shed 5 bases and J shed 5 bases, with 15 bases lying between them. CDR3 length: 15 residues. CDR1 and CDR2 (germline): MGHDK, SYGVNS. Here the CDR3 DNA reads TGTGCCAGCAGTCCCTGGGACCGCGGGAATGAAAAACTGTTTTTT. It specifies CASSPWDRGNEKLFF.

V is TRBV19 and J is TRBJ1-1; tentatively, D is TRBD1 (5 bases). The length of the CDR3 is 13 residues. Germline V gene sequence: CDR1 LNHDA, CDR2 SQIVND (reference sequence). The V and J ends lost 9 bases and 4 bases respectively, with 15 bases between them. As DNA, the CDR3 is TGTGCCAGCTGCGCGGGGGTTCTCACTGAAGCTTTCTTT. Its protein product is CASCAGVLTEAFF.

V is TRBV5-8 and J is TRBJ1-2; perhaps TRBD1 as D (6 bases). The CDR3 has 17 residues. Germline CDR1 and CDR2: SGHTS and YDEGEE. Trimming took 0 bases from V and 4 from J, leaving 19 bases between them. The CDR3 nucleotides are TGTGCCAGCAGCTTGGTTGAGTGGGGGCCTTCGGCCTATGGCTACACCTTC. Translated, it gives CASSLVEWGPSAYGYTF.

This rearrangement joins TRBV13 to TRBJ2-7; D unresolved. The V and J ends lost 0 bases and 0 bases respectively, with 15 bases between them. This CDR3 region has 17 residues. The germline gives CDR1 PRHDT, CDR2 FYEKMQ (reference sequence). The CDR3 DNA reads as TGTGCCAGCAGCTTAGGCCTACAGTCTGAGTCCTCCTACGAGCAGTACTTC. Encoded protein: CASSLGLQSESSYEQYF.

In regard to this clone: Other nucleotide sequences in the sample specify the same CDR3. The chain uses TRBV5-1 and TRBJ2-1; D remains ambiguous. Germline V gives CDR1 SGHRS, CDR2 YFSETQ. The CDR3 runs 13 residues. The V end lost 0 bases, the J end lost 4 bases, and 5 bases lay between the germline ends. CDR3 loop: CASSLGQYNEQFF. The CDR3 DNA sequence: TGCGCCAGCAGCTTGGGCCAGTACAATGAGCAGTTCTTC.

J is TRBJ2-7 and V is TRBV5-1; tentatively, D is TRBD2 (6 bases). Germline CDR1 and CDR2: SGHRS and YFSETQ. The CDR3 sequence is 14 residues long. V dropped 2 bases and J dropped 3 bases, with 12 bases sitting between them. The CDR3 nucleotides read TGCGCCAGCAGCTTAGTTAGCGGAGTCTACGAGCAGTACTTC. Its protein is CASSLVSGVYEQYF.

This chain links TRBV5-1 with TRBJ2-7; D unclear. Germline lookup yields CDR1 SGHRS and CDR2 YFSETQ. V was shortened by 5 bases and J by 3 bases, with 12 bases between the two germline ends. The CDR3 spans 13 residues. Written as DNA, the CDR3 is TGCGCCAGCAGGCTCCACGGCGACTACGAGCAGTACTTC. Encoded protein: CASRLHGDYEQYF.

The sample holds one count of this clone. V usage is TRBV18 and J usage is TRBJ1-2; TRBD1 is a possible D gene (6 bases). CDR1 KGHSH and CDR2 LQKENI come from the germline V gene. This CDR3 is built from 15 residues. Trimming took 3 bases from V and 2 from J, leaving 13 bases between them. CDR3 loop: CASSPGQNLNYGYTF. CDR3 sequence (DNA): TGTGCCAGCTCACCCGGACAGAATTTGAACTATGGCTACACCTTC.

This clone appeared a few times. Other nucleotide sequences in the sample specify the same CDR3. The rearrangement links TRBV27 to TRBJ2-7; maybe TRBD1 (5 bases). This CDR3 has 13 amino acids. Germline CDR1 MNHEY, CDR2 SMNVEV (reference sequence). Trimming removed 0 bases from V and 7 bases from J, with 10 bases in between. The CDR3, as DNA: TGTGCCAGCAGTTTATCGGGCAGGGTTGAGCAGTACTTC. Residues: CASSLSGRVEQYF.

This clone has a single count. This rearrangement joins TRBV7-6 to TRBJ1-6; D gene ambiguous. Trimming stripped 5 bases from V and 1 base from J, with 6 bases between. Per germline, CDR1 SGHVS and CDR2 FNYEAQ. The CDR3 is 14 amino acids. The CDR3 bases are TGTGCCAGCAGCAGGGATTCCTATAATTCACCCCTCCACTTT. Translating gives CASSRDSYNSPLHF.

The rearrangement uses TRBV9 and TRBJ2-7; D may match TRBD1 or TRBD2 (5 bases each). This CDR3 has 14 residues. Germline V gene lookup returns CDR1 SGDLS and CDR2 YYNGEE. Trimming took 3 bases from V and 5 from J, leaving 15 bases between them. The CDR3 nucleotides read TGTGCCAGCAGCGCCGAGGGGAACCCAAACGAGCAGTACTTC. As protein: CASSAEGNPNEQYF.

The chain joins TRBV7-9 to TRBJ2-7; D is unclear. In germline, CDR1 is SEHNR, CDR2 FQNEAQ (reference sequence). Trimming pared 0 bases from V and 7 bases from J, leaving 10 bases between. The CDR3 runs 13 residues. The DNA of the CDR3 is TGTGCCAGCAGCTTAGCTAACGGTATGGAGCAGTACTTC. Translation gives CASSLANGMEQYF.

The J gene is TRBJ1-4, the V gene TRBV7-8; the D gene is possibly TRBD1 (6 bases). Between the trimmed V and J ends, which lost 5 bases and 4 bases, there was a span of 14 bases. Germline V gene data show CDR1 as SGHVS and CDR2 as FQNEAQ. The CDR3 totals 15 residues. The DNA of the CDR3 is TGTGCCAGCAGCCCAGGGACACTTGATAATGAAAAACTGTTTTTT. This translates into CASSPGTLDNEKLFF.

This sequence joins TRBV5-5 and TRBJ1-6; no definite D call. V lost 0 bases, J lost 4 bases, and 11 bases lay in between. CDR3 length: 16 residues. Per germline, CDR1 SGHKS and CDR2 YYEKEE (reference sequence). CDR3 DNA sequence: TGTGCCAGCAGCTTGGCTAGCAGTCCATATAATTCACCCCTCCACTTT. Translating gives CASSLASSPYNSPLHF.

J is TRBJ2-1 and V is TRBV2; 9 nucleotides align to TRBD2. Germline lookup yields CDR1 SNHLY and CDR2 FYNNEI. J gave up 8 bases and V 6 bases, and 14 bases lay outside the gene matches. CDR3 length: 16 residues. CDR3 nucleotide sequence: TGTGCCAGCAGCGATCCACTGGCGGGGGGGCCACATGAGCAGTTCTTC. Its translation: CASSDPLAGGPHEQFF.